The 11 T cell receptor beta chains below all came from one sample that was sequenced in a study of blood T cell repertoires in COVID-19. Method: immunoSEQ multiplex PCR; TCRdb's copy keeps in-frame clones and lacks some. The sample carries about 250,000 clones, 70% to 90% recorded once. Sequencing used peripheral blood. These receptor sequences come from a man younger than 30 with active or convalescent COVID-19.

With regard to this clone: The identical CDR3 is also encoded by other nucleotide sequences in the sample. This chain connects TRBV12-3 or TRBV12-4 to TRBJ2-5; no clear D. The length of the CDR3 is 12 residues. V dropped 5 bases and J dropped 1 base, with 5 bases sitting between them. CDR3 sequence reads: CASSPLQETQYF. The CDR3 DNA is TGTGCCAGCAGTCCCCTCCAAGAGACCCAGTACTTC.

V is TRBV4-1 and J is TRBJ1-2; no firm D call. CDR3 length: 14 amino acids. Germline V gene data show CDR1 as MGHRA and CDR2 as YSYEKL. Trimming shortened V by 1 base and J by 0 bases, and 6 bases separated the two germline ends. CDR3 sequence: CASSQGATNYGYTF. For the CDR3, the DNA is TGCGCCAGCAGCCAAGGGGCCACTAACTATGGCTACACCTTC.

This clone was seen only once. The rearrangement uses TRBV5-1 and TRBJ2-1; 7 nucleotides match TRBD2. Looked up from germline, CDR1 is SGHRS and CDR2 is YFSETQ. The CDR3 is 17 residues long. V dropped 1 base and J dropped 7; count of bases not matched to a gene: 14. CDR3 DNA sequence: TGCGCCAGCAGCTTGACTGCGGGAGTCGGCTCCGGTAATGAGCAGTTCTTC. This gives the protein CASSLTAGVGSGNEQFF.

V is TRBV7-3 and J is TRBJ2-5; no definite D call. Germline V CDR1 and CDR2: SGHTA, FQGTGA. There are 17 residues in the CDR3. V lost 1 base to trimming and J lost 2 bases, with 17 bases between them. For the CDR3, the DNA is TGTGCCAGCAGCTTAAATGCAGGTCTTATTCCACAAGAGACCCAGTACTTC. This sequence encodes CASSLNAGLIPQETQYF.

This clone was observed a single time. This chain connects TRBV6-6 to TRBJ2-7, with 7 nucleotides matching TRBD2. V shed 4 bases and J 5 bases; nucleotides not matched to a gene: 14. Looked up from germline, CDR1 is MNHNY and CDR2 is SVGAGI (reference sequence). This CDR3 spans 16 amino acids. CDR3 residues: CASSSPLGRQLHEQYF. The CDR3 nucleotides are TGTGCCAGCAGTTCCCCCCTCGGGAGGCAGCTCCACGAGCAGTACTTC.

This sequence joins TRBV27 and TRBJ1-1; D is unresolved. CDR3 size: 13 residues. V lost 7 bases, J lost 4 bases, and 13 bases lay in between. Germline V gives CDR1 MNHEY, CDR2 SMNVEV (reference sequence). The chain's CDR3 is CASTPRGFTEAFF. CDR3 nucleotides: TGTGCCAGCACCCCCCGGGGTTTCACTGAAGCTTTCTTT.

CDR3 protein: CASNPSDNSPLHF. CDR3 bases: TGTGCCAGCAACCCGTCGGATAATTCACCCCTCCACTTT. The rearrangement links TRBV28 to TRBJ1-6; D is undetermined. This CDR3 is 13 amino acids long. CDR1 MDHEN and CDR2 SYDVKM come from the germline V gene. The V end lost 7 bases, the J end lost 5 bases, and 9 bases lay between the germline ends.

The CDR3 here is CATSRTGKETQYF. CDR3 bases: TGTGCCACCAGCCGGACAGGGAAAGAGACCCAGTACTTC. This chain connects TRBV15 to TRBJ2-5, with 8 bases aligning to TRBD1. J lost 3 bases, V lost 5 bases, and 2 bases had no gene match. The CDR3 spans 13 residues. Germline V gene data show CDR1 as LNHNV and CDR2 as YYDKDF (reference sequence).

This rearrangement joins TRBV5-6 to TRBJ2-3; 12 bases map to TRBD2. Germline V lookup: CDR1 SGHDT, CDR2 YYEEEE. The CDR3 extends over 15 amino acids. With V trimmed by 0 bases and J by 5 bases, 1 base remained unmatched. The CDR3 DNA follows: TGTGCCAGCAGCTTGGCGACTAGCGGGAGAGATACGCAGTATTTT. It translates to CASSLATSGRDTQYF.

The V call is TRBV11-3, the J call TRBJ2-5; the match to TRBD2 covers 10 bases. The CDR3 has 17 amino acids. From germline, CDR1 is SGHNT and CDR2 YENEEA. J lost 2 bases, V lost 5 bases, and 11 bases had no gene match. CDR3 bases: TGTGCCAGCAGCGACCCCCGGACTAGCGGAGCGCAAGAGACCCAGTACTTC. Its protein product is CASSDPRTSGAQETQYF.

The chain joins TRBV3-1 (or the pseudogene TRBV3-2) to TRBJ2-1; 8 nucleotides agree with TRBD2. Germline-derived CDR1 and CDR2 are LGHDT and YNNKEL (reference sequence). Unmatched junction bases numbered 5, after V lost 0 bases and J lost 1 base. The CDR3 has 17 residues. The CDR3 DNA reads as TGTGCCAGCAGCCAAGATCGTAGCGGGACGTCCTACAATGAGCAGTTCTTC. Protein product: CASSQDRSGTSYNEQFF.